This TCR beta chain is drawn from a study of T cells in Graves' hyperthyroidism and ophthalmopathy. Study overall: Prior to any treatment, at the point of initial diagnosis, peripheral blood was collected. Study-wide results and limits: Most thyroid-expanded clonotypes above 0.001 were also found in blood.

Details on this clonotype: No antigen is known for it.

From RNA transcripts, TCR beta CDR3 regions were amplified. The TCR CDR3 was amplified in a first-round RT-PCR using the HTBI primer set. TCRdb reprocessed the multiplex PCR reads with MiXCR, giving one entry per CDR3 protein. The table shows 530,000 or so distinct CDR3 sequences, with 15% to 20% occurring only once. The V end was cut by 5 bases, the J end by 1 base, with 14 bases between. CDR1 and CDR2 from the germline V gene are LNHDA and SQIVND (reference sequence). CDR3 length: 15 residues. The sample taken for sequencing was blood. This TCR was recovered from a woman in her late teens or twenties with Graves' ophthalmopathy. The chain links TRBV19 to TRBJ1-2; maybe TRBD1 (6 bases). Here the CDR3 reads CASSGEIRGNYGYTF. Here the CDR3 DNA reads TGTGCCAGTAGTGGGGAAATCAGGGGTAACTATGGCTACACCTTC.